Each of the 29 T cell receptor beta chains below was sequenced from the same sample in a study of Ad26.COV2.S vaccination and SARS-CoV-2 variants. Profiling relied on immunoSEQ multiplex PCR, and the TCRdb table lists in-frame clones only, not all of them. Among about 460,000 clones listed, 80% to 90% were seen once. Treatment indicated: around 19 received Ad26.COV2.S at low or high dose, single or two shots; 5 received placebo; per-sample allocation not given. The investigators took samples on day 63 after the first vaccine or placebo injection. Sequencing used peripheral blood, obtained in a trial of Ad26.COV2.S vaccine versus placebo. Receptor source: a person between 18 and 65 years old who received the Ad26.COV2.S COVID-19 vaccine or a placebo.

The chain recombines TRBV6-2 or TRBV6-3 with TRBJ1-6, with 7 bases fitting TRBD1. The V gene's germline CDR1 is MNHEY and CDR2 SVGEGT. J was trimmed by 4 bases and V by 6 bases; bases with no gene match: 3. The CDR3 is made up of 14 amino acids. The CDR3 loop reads CASSLQGYNSPLHF. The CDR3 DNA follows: TGTGCCAGCAGCCTACAGGGGTATAATTCACCCCTCCACTTT.

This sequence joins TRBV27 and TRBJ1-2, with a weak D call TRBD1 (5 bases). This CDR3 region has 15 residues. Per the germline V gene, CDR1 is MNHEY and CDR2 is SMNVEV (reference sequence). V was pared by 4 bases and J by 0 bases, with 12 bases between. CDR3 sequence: CASSSAGITNYGYTF. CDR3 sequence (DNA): TGTGCCAGCAGTTCAGCAGGGATAACTAACTATGGCTACACCTTC.

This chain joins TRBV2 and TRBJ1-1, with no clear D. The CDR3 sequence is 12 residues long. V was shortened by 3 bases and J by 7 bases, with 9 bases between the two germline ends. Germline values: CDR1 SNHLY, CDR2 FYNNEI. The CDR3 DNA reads TGTGCCAGCAGTGAGTGGTACAGTGAAGCTTTCTTT. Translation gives CASSEWYSEAFF.

CDR3 sequence (DNA): TGTGGGACGTCGAGGTATGGCTACACCTTC. Its translation is CGTSRYGYTF. The chain links TRBV28 to TRBJ1-2; D not certain. CDR1 and CDR2 (germline): MDHEN, SYDVKM. The CDR3 extends over 10 amino acids.

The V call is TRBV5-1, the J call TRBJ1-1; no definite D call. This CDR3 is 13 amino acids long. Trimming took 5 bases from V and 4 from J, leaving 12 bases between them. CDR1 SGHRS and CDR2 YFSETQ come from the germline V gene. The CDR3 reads CASRKGAGTEAFF. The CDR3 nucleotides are TGCGCCAGCAGGAAGGGTGCAGGCACTGAAGCTTTCTTT.

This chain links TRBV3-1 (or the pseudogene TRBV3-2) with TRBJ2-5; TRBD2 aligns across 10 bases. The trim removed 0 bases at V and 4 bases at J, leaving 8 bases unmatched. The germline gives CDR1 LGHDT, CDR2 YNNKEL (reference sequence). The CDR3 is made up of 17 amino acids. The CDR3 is CASSQDLSASGRETQYF. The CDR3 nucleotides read TGTGCCAGCAGCCAAGATCTTAGTGCTAGCGGGAGAGAGACCCAGTACTTC.

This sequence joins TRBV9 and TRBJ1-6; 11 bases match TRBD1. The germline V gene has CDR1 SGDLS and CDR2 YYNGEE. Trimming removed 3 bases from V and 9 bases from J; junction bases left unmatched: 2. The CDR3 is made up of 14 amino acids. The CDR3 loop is CASSAGTGGSPLHF. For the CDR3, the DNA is TGTGCCAGCAGCGCCGGGACAGGGGGTTCACCCCTCCACTTT.

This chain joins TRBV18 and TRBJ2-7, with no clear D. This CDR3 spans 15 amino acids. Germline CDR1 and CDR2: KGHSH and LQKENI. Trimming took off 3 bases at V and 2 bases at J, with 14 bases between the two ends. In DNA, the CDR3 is TGTGCCAGCTCACCGTCGCAGGAGTCTACCTACGAGCAGTACTTC. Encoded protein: CASSPSQESTYEQYF.

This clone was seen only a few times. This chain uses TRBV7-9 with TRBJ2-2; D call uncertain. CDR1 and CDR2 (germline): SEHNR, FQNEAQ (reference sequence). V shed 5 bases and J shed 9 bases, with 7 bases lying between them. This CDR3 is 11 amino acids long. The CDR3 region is CASSARRELFF. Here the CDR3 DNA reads TGTGCCAGCAGCGCACGGAGGGAGCTGTTTTTT.

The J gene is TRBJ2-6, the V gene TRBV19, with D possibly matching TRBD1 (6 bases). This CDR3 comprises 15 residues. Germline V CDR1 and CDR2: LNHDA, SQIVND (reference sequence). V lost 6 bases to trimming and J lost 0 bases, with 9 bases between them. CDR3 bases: TGTGCCAGTAGCGACAGGAGCTCTGGGGCCAACGTCCTGACTTTC. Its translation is CASSDRSSGANVLTF.

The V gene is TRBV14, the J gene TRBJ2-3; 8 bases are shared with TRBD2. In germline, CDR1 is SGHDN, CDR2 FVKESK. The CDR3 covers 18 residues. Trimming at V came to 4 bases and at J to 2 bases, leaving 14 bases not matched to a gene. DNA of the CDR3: TGTGCCAGCAGCCCGACGTTACTAGCGGCAGAGACCACAGATACGCAGTATTTT. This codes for CASSPTLLAAETTDTQYF.

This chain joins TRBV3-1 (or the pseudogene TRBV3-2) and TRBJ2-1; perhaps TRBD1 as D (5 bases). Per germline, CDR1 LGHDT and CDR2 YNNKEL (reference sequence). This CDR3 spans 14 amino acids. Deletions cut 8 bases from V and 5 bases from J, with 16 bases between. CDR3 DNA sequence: TGTGCCAGCGCGCTCCCAGGGCCGAACAATGAGCAGTTCTTC. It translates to CASALPGPNNEQFF.

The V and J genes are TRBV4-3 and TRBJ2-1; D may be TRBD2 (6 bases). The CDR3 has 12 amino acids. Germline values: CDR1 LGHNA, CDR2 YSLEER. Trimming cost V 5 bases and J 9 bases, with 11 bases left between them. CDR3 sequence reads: CASSFGGSEQFF. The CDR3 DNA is TGCGCCAGCAGCTTCGGGGGATCTGAGCAGTTCTTC.

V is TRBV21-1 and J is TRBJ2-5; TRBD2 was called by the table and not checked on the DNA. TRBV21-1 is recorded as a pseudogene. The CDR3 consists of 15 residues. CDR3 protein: CASSKVFVELGTQYF. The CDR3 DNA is TGTGCCAGCAGCAAAGTATTCGTGGAACTAGGGACCCAGTACTTC.

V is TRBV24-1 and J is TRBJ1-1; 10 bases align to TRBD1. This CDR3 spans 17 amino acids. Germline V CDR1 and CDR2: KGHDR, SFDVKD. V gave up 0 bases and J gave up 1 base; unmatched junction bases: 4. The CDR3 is CATSDLRDRGPNTEAFF. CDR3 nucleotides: TGTGCCACCAGTGATTTGCGGGACAGGGGACCGAACACTGAAGCTTTCTTT.

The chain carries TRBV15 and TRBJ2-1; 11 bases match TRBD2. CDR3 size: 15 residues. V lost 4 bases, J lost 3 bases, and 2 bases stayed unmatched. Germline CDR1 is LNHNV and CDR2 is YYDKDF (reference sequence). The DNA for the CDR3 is TGTGCCACCAGCATTCTAGCGGGGGGCTACAATGAGCAGTTCTTC. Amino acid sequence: CATSILAGGYNEQFF.

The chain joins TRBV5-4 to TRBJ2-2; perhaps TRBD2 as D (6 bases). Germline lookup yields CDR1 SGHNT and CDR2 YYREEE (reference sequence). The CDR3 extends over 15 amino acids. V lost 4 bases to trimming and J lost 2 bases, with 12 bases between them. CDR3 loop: CASSQDYLNTGELFF. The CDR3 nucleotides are TGTGCCAGCAGCCAGGACTACTTAAACACCGGGGAGCTGTTTTTT.

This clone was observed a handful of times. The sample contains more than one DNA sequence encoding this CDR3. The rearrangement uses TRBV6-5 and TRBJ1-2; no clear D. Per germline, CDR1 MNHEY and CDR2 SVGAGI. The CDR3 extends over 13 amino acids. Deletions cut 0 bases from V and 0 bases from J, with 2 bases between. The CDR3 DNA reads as TGTGCCAGCAGTTACTCAGCTAACTATGGCTACACCTTC. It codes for CASSYSANYGYTF.

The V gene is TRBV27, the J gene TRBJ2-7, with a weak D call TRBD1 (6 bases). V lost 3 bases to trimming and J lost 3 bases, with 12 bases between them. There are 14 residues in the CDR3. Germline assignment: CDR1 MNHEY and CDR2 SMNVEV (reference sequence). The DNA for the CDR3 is TGTGCCAGCAGTTTGGGGCAGACAGGCTACGAGCAGTACTTC. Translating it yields CASSLGQTGYEQYF.

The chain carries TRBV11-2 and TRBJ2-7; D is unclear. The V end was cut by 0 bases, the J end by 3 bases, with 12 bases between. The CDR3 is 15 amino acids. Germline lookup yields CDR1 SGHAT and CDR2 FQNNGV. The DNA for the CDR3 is TGTGCCAGCAGCTTAGATCCGCAGGTACTCTACGAGCAGTACTTC. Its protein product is CASSLDPQVLYEQYF.

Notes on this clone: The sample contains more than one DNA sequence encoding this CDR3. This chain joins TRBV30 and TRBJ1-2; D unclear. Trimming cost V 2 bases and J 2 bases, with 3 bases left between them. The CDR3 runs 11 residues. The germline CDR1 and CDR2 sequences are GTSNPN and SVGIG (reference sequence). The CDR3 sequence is CAWSLNYGYTF. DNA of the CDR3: TGTGCCTGGAGTCTAAACTATGGCTACACCTTC.

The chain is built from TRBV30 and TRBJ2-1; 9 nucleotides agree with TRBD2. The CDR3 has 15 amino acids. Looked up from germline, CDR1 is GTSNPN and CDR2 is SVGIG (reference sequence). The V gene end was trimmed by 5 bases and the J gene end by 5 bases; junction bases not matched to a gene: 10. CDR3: CAWGTGTSFNNEQFF. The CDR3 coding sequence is TGTGCCTGGGGTACCGGGACTAGCTTCAACAATGAGCAGTTCTTC.

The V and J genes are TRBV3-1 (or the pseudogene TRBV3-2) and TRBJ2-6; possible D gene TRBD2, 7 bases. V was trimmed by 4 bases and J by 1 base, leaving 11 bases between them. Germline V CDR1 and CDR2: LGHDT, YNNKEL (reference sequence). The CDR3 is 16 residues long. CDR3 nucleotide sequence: TGTGCCAGCAGCCTGGGGGGGCGGTCTGGGGCCAACGTCCTGACTTTC. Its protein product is CASSLGGRSGANVLTF.

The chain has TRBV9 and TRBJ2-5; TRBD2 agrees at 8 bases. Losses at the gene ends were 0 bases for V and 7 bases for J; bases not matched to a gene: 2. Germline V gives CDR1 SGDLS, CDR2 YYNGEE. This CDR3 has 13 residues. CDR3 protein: CASSVGREATQYF. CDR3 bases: TGTGCCAGCAGCGTAGGGCGGGAGGCGACCCAGTACTTC.

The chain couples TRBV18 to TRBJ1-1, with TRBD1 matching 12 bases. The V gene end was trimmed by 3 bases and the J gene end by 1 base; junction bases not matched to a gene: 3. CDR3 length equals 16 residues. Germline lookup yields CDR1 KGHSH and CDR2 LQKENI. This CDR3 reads CASSPGTGGGNTEAFF. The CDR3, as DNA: TGTGCCAGCTCACCGGGGACAGGGGGCGGGAACACTGAAGCTTTCTTT. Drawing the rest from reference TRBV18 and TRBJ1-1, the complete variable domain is NAGVMQNPRHLVRRRGQEARLRCSPMKGHSHVYWYRQLPEEGLKFMVYLQKENIIDESGMPKERFSAEFPKEGPSILRIQQVVRGDSAAYFCASSPGTGGGNTEAFFGQGTRLTVV.

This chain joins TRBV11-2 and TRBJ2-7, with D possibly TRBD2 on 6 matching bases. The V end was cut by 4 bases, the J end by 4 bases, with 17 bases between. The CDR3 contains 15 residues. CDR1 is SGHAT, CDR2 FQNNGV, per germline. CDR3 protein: CASSSYGGSGYEQYF. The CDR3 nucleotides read TGTGCCAGCAGCTCATACGGTGGGAGCGGGTACGAGCAGTACTTC.

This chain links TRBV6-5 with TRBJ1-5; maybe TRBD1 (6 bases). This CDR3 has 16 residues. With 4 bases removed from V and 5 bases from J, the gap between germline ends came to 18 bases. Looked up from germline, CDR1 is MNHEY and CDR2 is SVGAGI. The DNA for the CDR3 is TGTGCCAGCAGTTCCCGGACAGCACCAGGGTATCAGCCCCAGCATTTT. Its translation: CASSSRTAPGYQPQHF.

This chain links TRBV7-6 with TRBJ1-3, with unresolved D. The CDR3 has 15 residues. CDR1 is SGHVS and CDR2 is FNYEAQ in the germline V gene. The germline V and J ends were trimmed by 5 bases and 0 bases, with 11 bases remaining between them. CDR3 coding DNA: TGTGCCAGCAGCCTGAGGAGTGGCTCTGGAAACACCATATATTTT. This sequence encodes CASSLRSGSGNTIYF.

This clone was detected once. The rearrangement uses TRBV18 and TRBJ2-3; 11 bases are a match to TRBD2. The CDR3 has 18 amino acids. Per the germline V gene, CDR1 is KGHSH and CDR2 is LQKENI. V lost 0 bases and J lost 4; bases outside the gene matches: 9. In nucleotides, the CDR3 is TGTGCCAGCTCACCACCGTACGTAACTAGCGGGAGTGCAGATACGCAGTATTTT. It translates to CASSPPYVTSGSADTQYF.